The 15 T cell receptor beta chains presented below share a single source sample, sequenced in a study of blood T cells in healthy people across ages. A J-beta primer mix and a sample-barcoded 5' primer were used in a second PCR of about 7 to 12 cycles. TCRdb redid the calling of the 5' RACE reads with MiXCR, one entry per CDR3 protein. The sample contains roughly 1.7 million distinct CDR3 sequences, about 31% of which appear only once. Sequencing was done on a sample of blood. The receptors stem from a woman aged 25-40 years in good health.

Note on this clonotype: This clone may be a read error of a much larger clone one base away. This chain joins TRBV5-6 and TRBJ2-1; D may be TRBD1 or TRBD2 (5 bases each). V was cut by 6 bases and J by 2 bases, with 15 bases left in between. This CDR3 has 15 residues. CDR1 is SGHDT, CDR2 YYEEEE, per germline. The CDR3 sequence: CASTKGEGPYNEQFF. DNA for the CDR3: TGTGCCAGCACCAAGGGCGAGGGGCCCTACAATGAGCAGTTCTTC.

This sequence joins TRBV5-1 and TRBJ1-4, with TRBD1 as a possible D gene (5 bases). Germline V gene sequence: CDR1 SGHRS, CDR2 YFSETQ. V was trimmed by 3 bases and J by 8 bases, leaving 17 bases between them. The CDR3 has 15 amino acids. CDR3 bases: TGCGCCAGCAGCTCCCTTGGGGGGGTTAGGGAAAAACTGTTTTTT. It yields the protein CASSSLGGVREKLFF.

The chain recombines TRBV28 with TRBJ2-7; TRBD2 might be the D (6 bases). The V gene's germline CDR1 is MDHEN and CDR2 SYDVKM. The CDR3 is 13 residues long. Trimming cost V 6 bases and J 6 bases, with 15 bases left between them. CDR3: CASRISGEAEQYF. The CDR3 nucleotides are TGTGCCAGCAGGATATCGGGGGAGGCCGAGCAGTACTTC.

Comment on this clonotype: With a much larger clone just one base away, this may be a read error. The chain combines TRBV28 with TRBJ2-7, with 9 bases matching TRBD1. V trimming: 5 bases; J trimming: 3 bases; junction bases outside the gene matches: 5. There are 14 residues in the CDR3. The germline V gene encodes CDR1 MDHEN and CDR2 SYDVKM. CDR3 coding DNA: TGTGCCAGCAGTACCCGGGACAGGGTCTACGAGCAGTACTTC. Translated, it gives CASSTRDRVYEQYF.

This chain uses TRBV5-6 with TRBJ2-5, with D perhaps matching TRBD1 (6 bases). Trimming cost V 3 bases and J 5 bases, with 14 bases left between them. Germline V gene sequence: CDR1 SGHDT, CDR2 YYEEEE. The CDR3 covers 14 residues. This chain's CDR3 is CASSSSTGFETQYF. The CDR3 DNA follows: TGTGCCAGCAGCTCGAGTACAGGGTTCGAGACCCAGTACTTC.

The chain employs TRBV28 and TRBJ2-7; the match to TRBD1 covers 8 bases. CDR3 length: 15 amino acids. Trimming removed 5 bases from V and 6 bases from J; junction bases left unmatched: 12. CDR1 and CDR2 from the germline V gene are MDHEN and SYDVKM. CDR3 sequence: CASSPGQGESFEQYF. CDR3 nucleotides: TGTGCCAGCAGTCCCGGACAGGGTGAAAGTTTCGAGCAGTACTTC.

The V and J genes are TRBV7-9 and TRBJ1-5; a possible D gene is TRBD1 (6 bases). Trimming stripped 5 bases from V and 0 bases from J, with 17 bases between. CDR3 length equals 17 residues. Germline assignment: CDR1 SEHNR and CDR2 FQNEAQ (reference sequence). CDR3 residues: CASSKARGPHSNQPQHF. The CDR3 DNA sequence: TGTGCCAGCAGCAAGGCCAGGGGACCACATAGCAATCAGCCCCAGCATTTT.

This CDR3 is CAINRELDNEQFF. CDR3 DNA sequence: TGTGCCATTAACAGGGAATTGGACAATGAGCAGTTCTTC. The chain joins TRBV28 to TRBJ2-1; a weak D match, TRBD1 (6 bases). Germline CDR1 MDHEN, CDR2 SYDVKM. The CDR3 is 13 amino acids. V lost 10 bases to trimming and J lost 5 bases, with 15 bases between them.

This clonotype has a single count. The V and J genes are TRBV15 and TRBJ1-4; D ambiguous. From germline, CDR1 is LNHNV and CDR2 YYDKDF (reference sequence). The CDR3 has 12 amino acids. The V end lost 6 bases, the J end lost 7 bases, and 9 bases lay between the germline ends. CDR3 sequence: CATSTTGEKLFF. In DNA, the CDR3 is TGTGCCACCAGTACAACGGGTGAAAAACTGTTTTTT.

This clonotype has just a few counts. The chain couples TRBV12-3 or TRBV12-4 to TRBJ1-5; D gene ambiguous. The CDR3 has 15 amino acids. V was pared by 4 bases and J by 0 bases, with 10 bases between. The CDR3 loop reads CASSSGGNSNQPQHF. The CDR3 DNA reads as TGTGCCAGCAGTTCCGGCGGCAATAGCAATCAGCCCCAGCATTTT.

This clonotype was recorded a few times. The DNA of the CDR3 is TGCAGCGTTAAATGGGGCGGTTACTACGAGCAGTACTTC. Protein product: CSVKWGGYYEQYF. This rearrangement joins TRBV29-1 to TRBJ2-7; D possibly corresponds to TRBD1 (5 bases). V was pared by 5 bases and J by 3 bases, with 14 bases between. This CDR3 has 13 amino acids. From germline, CDR1 is SQVTM and CDR2 ANQGSEA.

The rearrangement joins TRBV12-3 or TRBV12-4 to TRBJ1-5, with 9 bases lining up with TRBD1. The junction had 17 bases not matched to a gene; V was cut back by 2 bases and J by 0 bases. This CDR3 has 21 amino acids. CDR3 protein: CASSLRSLFRDRANSNQPQHF. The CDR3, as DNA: TGTGCCAGCAGTTTACGTTCTTTGTTCCGGGACAGGGCTAATAGCAATCAGCCCCAGCATTTT.

The CDR3 region is CASSEGQGDQPQHF. The CDR3 coding sequence is TGTGCCAGCAGTGAAGGACAGGGCGATCAGCCCCAGCATTTT. The chain combines TRBV25-1 with TRBJ1-5, with 8 bases aligning to TRBD1. After removal of 2 bases from V and 5 bases from J, the junction contained 2 bases not matched to a gene. The CDR3 is 14 amino acids. Germline CDR1 reads MGHDK; CDR2 reads SYGVNS.

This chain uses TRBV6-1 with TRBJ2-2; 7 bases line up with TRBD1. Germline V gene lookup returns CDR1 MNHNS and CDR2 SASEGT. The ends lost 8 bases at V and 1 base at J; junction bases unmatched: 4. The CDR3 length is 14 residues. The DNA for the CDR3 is TGTGCCAGCGAAGGGGGCCTGAACACCGGGGAGCTGTTTTTT. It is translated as CASEGGLNTGELFF.

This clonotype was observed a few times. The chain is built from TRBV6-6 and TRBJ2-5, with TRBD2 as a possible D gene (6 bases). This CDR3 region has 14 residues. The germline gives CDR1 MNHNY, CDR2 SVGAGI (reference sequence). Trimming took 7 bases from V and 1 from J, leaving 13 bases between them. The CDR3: CASTRTITQETQYF. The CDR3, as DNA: TGTGCCAGCACCAGGACTATTACCCAAGAGACCCAGTACTTC.